This T cell receptor (beta chain) appears in the sequencing data of a study of blood T cell repertoires in COVID-19 (dated by TCRdb to 2018 to 2020). Context from the whole study: Samples from collaborators originated in the United States, Italy and Spain and spanned both the acute and convalescent phases of COVID-19. The repertoires were made available in a free public database intended to serve as a resource for research on the immune response to SARS-CoV-2. Subjects who had been exposed to COVID-19, were actively infected with it, or had recovered from it provided the deeply sampled blood TCRbeta repertoires that made up the dataset. The material from the prospective study consisted of cDNA or gDNA derived from T cells, B-cell-depleted T cells, or PBMCs. The samples were drawn from the first 160 participants of the ongoing ImmuneRACE study and from over a thousand subjects provided by 6 global collaborators. A de-identified subject ID, COVID-19 status, age in years and sex were almost always included in the sample metadata. Where available, HLA class I and class II types were taken from metadata supplied by the sample provider and were not determined by assay-based typing. The paper's findings and limits, for the study overall: How much clinical and demographic metadata was included differed by source and by participant, and the metadata was provided uncurated.

TCRbeta CDR3 regions were amplified from genomic DNA using the immunoSEQ Assay, a bias-controlled multiplex PCR. For the original study's pipeline: Within the assay, amplification of reference gene primers was used to estimate how many nucleated cells each sample contained. To quantify the absolute abundance of each unique TCRbeta CDR3 rearrangement, sequence reads were collapsed and filtered. For each sample, productive Simpson clonality was calculated by taking the square root of Simpson's diversity index across productive rearrangements. Drawn from immuneACCESS, this table holds only the in-frame rearrangements with V and J called that TCRdb kept. Clones are partly lost; checked studies trace under half to an unresolved V gene and leave the rest unexplained. V and J calls and clone size are those listed in that table; D and trimming were worked out from the DNA. A total of under 250,000 clones appear in this sample, around nine tenths of them only once. The top ten clonotypes cover roughly 1.6% of the sample.

CDR1 and CDR2 (MNHNY, SVGAGI) derive from the germline V gene (reference sequence). V loses 6 bases, J loses 2 bases, and the germline ends lie 12 bases apart. The CDR3 runs 14 residues from the cysteine to the phenylalanine. Only the CDR3 portion is preserved as DNA: 42 bases, with reading frame beginning at the first base. Another Seattle source contributed samples from volunteer blood donors who had recovered from COVID-19. Collaborating institutions collected whole blood in K2EDTA tubes following their own protocols. Collaborator samples were shipped for TCRbeta analysis as frozen whole blood, isolated PBMCs, or DNA extracted from either sample type. A note on this clone: It lacks a known antigen. No base quality information exists; no much larger clone differs at one position.

The clonotype originates from a woman aged 55-69 years who had recovered from COVID-19. The chain is encoded by TRBV6-6 joined to TRBJ2-3, with TRBD2 as a weak D call on 7 bases. Specimen: peripheral blood. This receptor carries the CDR3 CASRGGTTTDTQYF. The DNA sequence is as follows: TGTGCCAGCAGGGGGGGGACAACCACAGATACGCAGTATTTT.